This TCR beta chain originates from a study of Tregs in tolerant kidney transplant recipients. Method: immunoSEQ multiplex PCR; TCRdb's copy keeps in-frame clones and lacks some. The sample shows roughly 120,000 clones, roughly 92% of them seen only once. Deletions cut 2 bases from V and 4 bases from J, with 10 bases between. The CDR3 is made up of 14 amino acids. Germline CDR1 is MGHDK and CDR2 is SYGVNS. Thawed PBMCs were FACS-sorted into unstimulated CD4+CD25+CD127- regulatory T cells, CD4+CD25- non-regulatory cells, CD4 and CD8 cells. A single count supports this clone. Its matching antigen is unknown. General study results and limits: This study did not directly address biological reproducibility. Activated donor B cell expansion appeared to reveal the most relevant donor-specific TCRbeta repertoire.

The J gene is TRBJ2-3, the V gene TRBV25-1; D remains ambiguous. Input material: CD4+ T cells from blood. This clonotype was sampled from a human donor in good health. The DNA of the CDR3 is TGTGCCAGCAGTGAAAGTAAAGGGTCAGATACGCAGTATTTT. Translated: CASSESKGSDTQYF.